This note documents a single TCR beta chain sequence. Its antigen is undetermined. The data are from a study of T cells in localized non-small cell lung cancer. General study findings and limits: The tumor had only one region sequenced, so heterogeneity remains possible. The greatest T cell clonality was found in uninvolved adjacent lung (higher than in tumor).

The germline CDR1 and CDR2 sequences are SGHVS and FQNEAQ. V lost 5 bases to trimming and J lost 7 bases, with 15 bases between them. The CDR3 covers 14 residues. Generated by immunoSEQ multiplex PCR, the TCRdb table keeps only in-frame clones and is missing some. This table has approximately 31,000 clones, approximately 80% appearing once. Sequencing was performed on peripheral blood, taken before any cancer treatment. This TCR was recovered from a male donor aged 60 or over with stage II squamous cell lung carcinoma. The rearrangement uses TRBV7-8 and TRBJ2-1, with D perhaps matching TRBD1 (6 bases). CDR3 sequence: CASSPRDNPNEQFF. DNA of the CDR3: TGTGCCAGCAGCCCCCGGGACAACCCTAATGAGCAGTTCTTC.